Reported below is one T cell receptor beta chain. The protocol was immunoSEQ multiplex PCR, while the TCRdb copy is restricted to in-frame clones and leaves out a portion. The sample has roughly 1.5 million clones; 95% to 99% are singletons. These data are taken from a study of shared clonotypes between healthy human individuals. Study information: The cohort had two women and three men, ages 18 to 49.

V dropped 1 base and J dropped 5 bases, with 14 bases sitting between them. This CDR3 has 15 amino acids. Germline loops: CDR1 MNHNS, CDR2 SASEGT. This TCR was sampled from a man aged 25 to 45 in good health. This sequence joins TRBV6-1 and TRBJ2-5; unclear D gene. Sequencing input: naive CD4+ T cells sorted from blood. Described subset: CD45RA+ positively selected. Here the CDR3 DNA reads TGTGCCAGCAGTGAAGGTTCCGCCCAGTGGGAGACCCAGTACTTC. It codes for CASSEGSAQWETQYF.